This T cell receptor beta chain was recovered during a study of technical replicates of blood from a handful of donors. Produced via immunoSEQ multiplex PCR; TCRdb's table is partial and in-frame only. Of about 93,000 clones listed, around 95% are singletons. The CDR3 extends over 14 amino acids. Germline CDR1 is SGHNT and CDR2 is YYREEE (reference sequence). Trimming pared 0 bases from V and 5 bases from J, leaving 12 bases between. The genes are TRBV5-4 and TRBJ2-7; tentatively, D is TRBD1 (5 bases). The source of this sequence is a human donor in good health. The sequenced sample consisted of T cells isolated from PBMCs. The CDR3, as DNA: TGTGCCAGCAGCTTGGTTCAGGGTTCCCACGAGCAGTACTTC. Its protein product is CASSLVQGSHEQYF.